This record concerns one T cell receptor beta chain sequence. The antigen is unknown. The CDR3 totals 14 residues. Trimming took off 0 bases at V and 3 bases at J, with 6 bases between the two ends. Germline loops: CDR1 SGHRS, CDR2 YFSETQ. This sample was included in a study of shared clonotypes between healthy human individuals. General study points: Among several donors, about 4.6% of naive CD4 clonotypes were found in common.

Using immunoSEQ multiplex PCR, the repertoire was profiled, and TCRdb retains in-frame clones only, with some absent. This sample yields under 600,000 clones, of which approximately 94% are seen a single time; 0.055% to 0.075% belongs to the top ten. Sequencing input: naive CD4+ T cells sorted from blood. Documented subset: CD45RA+ positively selected. This sequence joins TRBV5-1 and TRBJ2-2; D remains ambiguous. The clonotype originates from a woman in her twenties or thirties in good health. Written as DNA, the CDR3 is TGCGCCAGCAGCTTGGTACTTGACACCGGGGAGCTGTTTTTT. Its protein product is CASSLVLDTGELFF.